The following is a T cell receptor (beta chain) sequence with its context. What it recognizes is unknown. The CDR3 consists of 15 residues. Germline assignment: CDR1 SGDLS and CDR2 YYNGEE. V was trimmed by 4 bases and J by 1 base, leaving 13 bases between them. This record comes from a study of STAT5B mutations in CD4+ large granular lymphocyte leukemia. General study results and limits: Main leukemic clonotypes were patient-specific, but approximately 27% appeared at low frequency elsewhere. Compared with healthy controls (2/35), patient top clones favored TRBV06 (8/27).

Assay used: immunoSEQ multiplex PCR; TCRdb lists only in-frame clones, some missing. Of under 40,000 clones in the sample, 60% to 80% were seen once. Controls came from buffy coats of healthy blood donors. This chain joins TRBV9 and TRBJ2-3, with a weak D call TRBD1 (6 bases). The material sequenced was CD4+ T cells from blood buffy coats. This clonotype originated in a human donor in good health. DNA of the CDR3: TGTGCCAGCAGCCGGTGGGGGCTTGGCACAGATACGCAGTATTTT. Its translation: CASSRWGLGTDTQYF.